This T cell receptor beta chain was found in a study of cytomegalovirus exposure and HLA in healthy donors. Study background: Caucasian-associated ancestry cluster membership applied to approximately 80% of around 400 genotyped donors. General study results and limits: Among the CMV-associated chains, a few were confirmed in vitro as specific for CMV antigens.

This clone came up a few times. Its target is unknown. The CDR3 covers 16 residues. Trimming at V came to 2 bases and at J to 2 bases, leaving 7 bases not matched to a gene. Looked up from germline, CDR1 is SGHRS and CDR2 is YFSETQ. The PCR contained 60 Vbeta and 13 Jbeta primers. Original processing notes: An analysis that came later counted roughly 87 million unique TCR beta chains, 9 million to 12 million shared. Clones were read by immunoSEQ multiplex PCR, and TCRdb kept only the in-frame ones, dropping some. That table is the source of V, J and clone size, and D and trimming were worked out from the DNA. The repertoire holds around 55,000 clones, with about 67% as singletons.

The V and J genes are TRBV5-1 and TRBJ2-3; TRBD2 matches at 8 bases. Sequenced sample: PBMCs. The sequence came from a man between 35 and 55 years old in good health and CMV-seropositive. The chain's CDR3 is CASSFLTAGATDTQYF. Here the CDR3 DNA reads TGCGCCAGCAGCTTTCTGACAGCGGGAGCCACAGATACGCAGTATTTT.